One and the same sample provided the 31 T cell receptor beta chains below, sequenced in a study of blood T cell repertoires in COVID-19 (dated by TCRdb to about 2020). The library was made by the immunoSEQ multiplex PCR assay. TCRdb took over this immuneACCESS table, retaining in-frame rearrangements with V and J assigned. Such tables are incomplete; in checked studies, under half of the missing clones stem from an unresolved V gene, and the remainder is unexplained. Present in this sample are hundreds of thousands of clones, 80% to 90% of which were seen just once. About 3.1% of the sample is in the top ten clones. Sequencing used PBMCs or T cells enriched from blood (not recorded which). The receptors derive from a woman between 45 and 60 years old in a cohort exposed to, infected with or recovered from COVID-19 (not recorded which).

The chain is built from TRBV28 and TRBJ1-6; possible D gene TRBD1, 5 bases. The CDR3 contains 16 residues. Germline CDR1 reads MDHEN; CDR2 reads SYDVKM. V gave up 8 bases and J gave up 3 bases, with 17 bases separating them. The CDR3 region is CASYDQGTVYNSPLHF. CDR3 nucleotides: TGTGCCAGCTATGACCAAGGGACTGTCTATAATTCACCCCTCCACTTT. Complete variable domain (other parts from reference TRBV28 and TRBJ1-6): DVKVTQSSRYLVKRTGEKVFLECVQDMDHENMFWYRQDPGLGLRLIYFSYDVKMKEKGDIPEGYSVSREKKERFSLILESASTNQTSMYLCASYDQGTVYNSPLHFGNGTRLTVT.

This clone came up once. The chain recombines TRBV7-9 with TRBJ1-5; D gene uncertain. The CDR3 totals 16 residues. Germline CDR1 is SEHNR and CDR2 is FQNEAQ (reference sequence). V lost 1 base to trimming and J lost 2 bases, with 12 bases between them. CDR3 nucleotides: TGTGCCAGCAGCTTAGGTGGTGGGCCGGGCAATCAGCCCCAGCATTTT. This gives the protein CASSLGGGPGNQPQHF.

The chain has TRBV3-1 (or the pseudogene TRBV3-2) and TRBJ2-3; 10 bases agree with TRBD1. The CDR3 length is 15 residues. The V gene end was trimmed by 3 bases and the J gene end by 6 bases; junction bases not matched to a gene: 6. Germline values: CDR1 LGHDT, CDR2 YNNKEL (reference sequence). CDR3 coding DNA: TGTGCCAGCAGCCAGGGACAGGGGAAGGTGGATACGCAGTATTTT. This sequence encodes CASSQGQGKVDTQYF.

V gene TRBV30 combines with J gene TRBJ2-5; D call uncertain. The ends were cut back, 1 base at V and 7 bases at J, with 10 bases in the middle. This CDR3 contains 12 residues. Per germline, CDR1 GTSNPN and CDR2 SVGIG (reference sequence). This CDR3 reads CAWSGPSGTQYF. CDR3 nucleotides: TGTGCCTGGAGTGGACCCTCGGGGACCCAGTACTTC.

Details on this clone: The same CDR3 can be traced to other DNA sequences in this sample. J is TRBJ2-5 and V is TRBV18; possible D gene TRBD2, 7 bases. Germline assignment: CDR1 KGHSH and CDR2 LQKENI. There are 13 residues in the CDR3. V dropped 2 bases and J dropped 4 bases, with 8 bases sitting between them. CDR3 sequence: CASSPGGAETQYF. CDR3 sequence (DNA): TGTGCCAGCTCACCAGGGGGGGCAGAGACCCAGTACTTC.

The CDR3 region has the DNA TGTGCCAGCAGCTTAGAAGGACAGGGATACACAGATACGCAGTATTTT. It yields the protein CASSLEGQGYTDTQYF. This sequence joins TRBV7-6 and TRBJ2-3, with TRBD1 identical over 8 bases. Trimming at V came to 1 base and at J to 2 bases, leaving 5 bases not matched to a gene. This CDR3 is 16 amino acids long. Germline CDR1 SGHVS, CDR2 FNYEAQ.

This clone was recorded a few times. The chain employs TRBV5-1 and TRBJ1-5, with 9 bases fitting TRBD1. J gave up 6 bases and V 1 base, and 2 bases lay outside the gene matches. The CDR3 totals 14 residues. Germline CDR1 and CDR2: SGHRS and YFSETQ. The CDR3 loop is CASSLLGQGQPQHF. The CDR3 region has the DNA TGCGCCAGCAGCTTGCTGGGACAGGGTCAGCCCCAGCATTTT.

This clone appeared a few times. The chain joins TRBV18 to TRBJ1-4; the match to TRBD1 covers 8 bases. The CDR3 covers 16 residues. The junction had 13 bases not matched to a gene; V was cut back by 5 bases and J by 8 bases. CDR1 and CDR2 from the germline V gene are KGHSH and LQKENI. The DNA for the CDR3 is TGTGCCAGCTCAGCCTGGACAGGGACAGTCGGCGAAAAACTGTTTTTT. Its protein product is CASSAWTGTVGEKLFF. The entire variable domain, with the rest obtained from reference TRBV18 and TRBJ1-4, is as follows: NAGVMQNPRHLVRRRGQEARLRCSPMKGHSHVYWYRQLPEEGLKFMVYLQKENIIDESGMPKERFSAEFPKEGPSILRIQQVVRGDSAAYFCASSAWTGTVGEKLFFGSGTQLSVL.

The chain has TRBV4-3 and TRBJ1-2; D remains ambiguous. Trimming took 0 bases from V and 2 from J, leaving 10 bases between them. CDR1 and CDR2 (germline): LGHNA, YSLEER. CDR3 size: 15 residues. CDR3 sequence: CASSQEIAENYGYTF. CDR3 sequence (DNA): TGCGCCAGCAGCCAAGAAATCGCGGAGAACTATGGCTACACCTTC.

V is TRBV7-2 and J is TRBJ2-2; D is perhaps TRBD2 (5 bases). With 2 bases removed from V and 6 bases from J, the gap between germline ends came to 10 bases. CDR3 length: 14 amino acids. Germline lookup yields CDR1 SGHTA and CDR2 FQGNSA. CDR3 sequence: CASSLSGWAGELFF. Written as DNA, the CDR3 is TGTGCCAGCAGCTTAAGCGGCTGGGCCGGGGAGCTGTTTTTT.

This clone was counted only a few times. The genes are TRBV5-5 and TRBJ2-7; tentative D call: TRBD1 (6 bases). Germline lookup yields CDR1 SGHKS and CDR2 YYEKEE (reference sequence). V lost 4 bases and J lost 2, with 10 bases in between. This CDR3 is built from 13 residues. The DNA of the CDR3 is TGTGCCAGCAGCCTACAGGGCCCCTACGAGCAGTACTTC. This gives the protein CASSLQGPYEQYF.

V and J are TRBV5-1 and TRBJ1-2, with TRBD1 as a possible D gene (6 bases). The V and J ends lost 4 bases and 3 bases respectively, with 10 bases between them. This CDR3 has 13 residues. Germline V CDR1 and CDR2: SGHRS, YFSETQ. CDR3 loop: CASSPRGDYGYTF. CDR3 nucleotide sequence: TGCGCCAGCAGCCCCAGGGGAGACTATGGCTACACCTTC.

This clone was seen once. The CDR3 spells CASSETVTGELFF. DNA for the CDR3: TGCGCCAGCAGTGAAACAGTCACCGGGGAGCTGTTTTTT. The chain employs TRBV10-1 and TRBJ2-2, with D uncertain. Germline V gives CDR1 WNHNN, CDR2 SYGVQD (reference sequence). V was cut by 3 bases and J by 4 bases, with 6 bases left in between. CDR3 size: 13 residues.

This clone was picked up one time. This rearrangement joins TRBV19 to TRBJ1-2, with TRBD1 identical over 10 bases. Germline V CDR1 and CDR2: LNHDA, SQIVND (reference sequence). The CDR3 length is 14 residues. V dropped 7 bases and J dropped 8; count of bases not matched to a gene: 10. The CDR3 DNA sequence: TGTGCCAGTACTCGGGACAGGGGTTCTGGGGGCTACACCTTC. Protein product: CASTRDRGSGGYTF.

The chain combines TRBV5-1 with TRBJ2-2; D is uncertain. Trimming took 4 bases from V and 4 from J, leaving 8 bases between them. This CDR3 spans 13 amino acids. Germline CDR1 and CDR2: SGHRS and YFSETQ. The CDR3 DNA reads TGCGCCAGCAGCACACAGTCCACCGGGGAGCTGTTTTTT. This codes for CASSTQSTGELFF.

V is TRBV11-2 and J is TRBJ2-5; 9 positions agree with TRBD2. With 5 bases clipped from V and 0 bases from J, the junction kept 7 bases outside the gene matches. Germline lookup yields CDR1 SGHAT and CDR2 FQNNGV. The CDR3 sequence is 16 residues long. The DNA of the CDR3 is TGTGCCAGCAGCACGGCTAGCGGGACGTACCAAGAGACCCAGTACTTC. Translated, it gives CASSTASGTYQETQYF.

The chain uses TRBV20-1 and TRBJ2-3; D unclear. CDR3 length: 13 residues. V shed 3 bases and J shed 4 bases, with 11 bases lying between them. CDR1 DFQATT and CDR2 SNEGSKA come from the germline V gene (reference sequence). CDR3 loop: CSASPSGADTQYF. The CDR3 DNA follows: TGCAGTGCTAGTCCTAGTGGCGCAGATACGCAGTATTTT.

This clone appeared once. The sample contains more than one DNA sequence encoding this CDR3. The chain employs TRBV6-5 and TRBJ1-3; D remains unclear. Germline CDR1 reads MNHEY; CDR2 reads SVGAGI. Trimming took 2 bases from V and 1 from J, leaving 6 bases between them. The CDR3 sequence is 14 residues long. The CDR3 nucleotides are TGTGCCAGCAGTTACGAGGCTTCTGGAAACACCATATATTTT. It is translated as CASSYEASGNTIYF.

The chain links TRBV4-3 to TRBJ2-1; 9 nucleotides align to TRBD2. The V and J ends lost 1 base and 10 bases, in that order; junction bases with no gene match: 8. This CDR3 has 15 residues. In germline, CDR1 is LGHNA, CDR2 YSLEER. CDR3 in amino acids: CASSQAGPLAGEQFF. CDR3 coding DNA: TGCGCCAGCAGCCAAGCGGGGCCTCTAGCGGGGGAGCAGTTCTTC.

V usage is TRBV9 and J usage is TRBJ1-4; D ambiguous. V lost 1 base and J 7 bases, leaving 11 bases between the germline ends. The CDR3 is made up of 14 amino acids. Germline V CDR1 and CDR2: SGDLS, YYNGEE. The CDR3 DNA reads TGTGCCAGCAGCGTAACCGGCCAGGTTGAAAAACTGTTTTTT. Residues: CASSVTGQVEKLFF.

This clone was detected only once. The V and J genes are TRBV6-4 and TRBJ2-2; TRBD1 might be the D (6 bases). The CDR3 has 14 residues. V lost 3 bases, J lost 1 base, and 6 bases lay in between. Per germline, CDR1 MRHNA and CDR2 SNTAGT. The CDR3 spells CASSEQGNTGELFF. The CDR3 DNA follows: TGTGCCAGCAGTGAACAGGGGAACACCGGGGAGCTGTTTTTT.

CDR3 coding DNA: TGTGCCAGCAGCTTAGTTACAGGGTTAGACACTGAAGCTTTCTTT. This sequence encodes CASSLVTGLDTEAFF. The genes are TRBV11-2 and TRBJ1-1; possibly TRBD1 for D (6 bases). The CDR3 spans 15 residues. CDR1 and CDR2 (germline): SGHAT, FQNNGV. Trimming stripped 1 base from V and 3 bases from J, with 12 bases between.

CDR3 DNA: TGTGCCAGCAGTTCCCCGGGACAGATTAATTCACCCCTCCACTTT. It encodes CASSSPGQINSPLHF. The chain carries TRBV27 and TRBJ1-6; 7 bases align to TRBD1. The CDR3 runs to 15 residues. Germline CDR1 reads MNHEY; CDR2 reads SMNVEV (reference sequence). V lost 4 bases and J lost 6; bases outside the gene matches: 6.

This chain links TRBV6-5 with TRBJ2-5, with D perhaps matching TRBD1 (6 bases). The CDR3 is 14 residues long. Trimming took off 6 bases at V and 4 bases at J, with 15 bases between the two ends. Germline V lookup: CDR1 MNHEY, CDR2 SVGAGI. CDR3 DNA sequence: TGTGCCAGCAGGGTTGGTGGGGGCTTAGAGACCCAGTACTTC. Translation: CASRVGGGLETQYF.

This clone was seen once. CDR3 bases: TGTGCCAGCAGCCCCCGCGGAGGGGTGGTAAGCGGGGAGCTGTTTTTT. Translating it yields CASSPRGGVVSGELFF. The chain employs TRBV7-9 and TRBJ2-2, with D maybe TRBD2 (6 bases). Trimming took 5 bases from V and 7 from J, leaving 20 bases between them. CDR3 size: 16 residues. Germline CDR1 reads SEHNR; CDR2 reads FQNEAQ (reference sequence). Complete variable domain (other parts from reference TRBV7-9 and TRBJ2-2): DTGVSQNPRHKITKRGQNVTFRCDPISEHNRLYWYRQTLGQGPEFLTYFQNEAQLEKSRLLSDRFSAERPKGSFSTLEIQRTEQGDSAMYLCASSPRGGVVSGELFFGEGSRLTVL.

The chain links TRBV7-9 to TRBJ1-1, with D possibly matching TRBD1 (5 bases). Germline V gives CDR1 SEHNR, CDR2 FQNEAQ (reference sequence). Trimming shortened V by 0 bases and J by 7 bases, and 12 bases separated the two germline ends. The CDR3 contains 14 residues. For the CDR3, the DNA is TGTGCCAGCAGCTTAGCGGGGGGGATAGGTGAAGCTTTCTTT. It translates to CASSLAGGIGEAFF.

The rearrangement links TRBV5-6 to TRBJ2-7, with TRBD2 as a possible D gene (6 bases). The CDR3 loop spans 14 amino acids. V was cut by 4 bases and J by 2 bases, with 13 bases left in between. Per germline, CDR1 SGHDT and CDR2 YYEEEE. The CDR3 DNA reads as TGTGCCAGCAGCCTGGGACTGGAGACCTACGAGCAGTACTTC. It translates to CASSLGLETYEQYF.

The chain is built from TRBV30 and TRBJ1-5; D gene unclear. V lost 1 base, J lost 8 bases, and 9 bases lay in between. The CDR3 is made up of 12 amino acids. CDR1 GTSNPN and CDR2 SVGIG come from the germline V gene (reference sequence). The CDR3 region has the DNA TGTGCCTGGAGTGGGAGCGGGAAGCCCCAGCATTTT. It encodes CAWSGSGKPQHF.

This clone was detected a few times. V gene TRBV9 combines with J gene TRBJ1-5; D ambiguous. Trimming removed 4 bases at V and 5 bases at J, with 10 bases between. The CDR3 loop spans 13 amino acids. Per the germline V gene, CDR1 is SGDLS and CDR2 is YYNGEE. CDR3 sequence (DNA): TGTGCCAGCAGCTCGGGGAGTCATCAGCCCCAGCATTTT. Protein sequence: CASSSGSHQPQHF.

The rearrangement links TRBV10-2 to TRBJ2-2; 13 nucleotides align to TRBD2. The V and J ends lost 8 bases and 4 bases, in that order; junction bases with no gene match: 10. Germline-derived CDR1 and CDR2 are WSHSY and SAAADI. CDR3 length equals 17 residues. The CDR3 coding sequence is TGCGCCAGCGGGAGACTAGCGGGGGGACGGGCCACCGGGGAGCTGTTTTTT. This translates into CASGRLAGGRATGELFF.

The V call is TRBV7-6, the J call TRBJ2-1; 10 bases fit TRBD2. With 2 bases clipped from V and 4 bases from J, the junction kept 8 bases outside the gene matches. Germline-derived CDR1 and CDR2 are SGHVS and FNYEAQ. This CDR3 spans 17 amino acids. The CDR3 loop reads CASSLLAGAAVYNEQFF. The CDR3 bases are TGTGCCAGCAGCTTACTAGCGGGGGCGGCTGTTTACAATGAGCAGTTCTTC.